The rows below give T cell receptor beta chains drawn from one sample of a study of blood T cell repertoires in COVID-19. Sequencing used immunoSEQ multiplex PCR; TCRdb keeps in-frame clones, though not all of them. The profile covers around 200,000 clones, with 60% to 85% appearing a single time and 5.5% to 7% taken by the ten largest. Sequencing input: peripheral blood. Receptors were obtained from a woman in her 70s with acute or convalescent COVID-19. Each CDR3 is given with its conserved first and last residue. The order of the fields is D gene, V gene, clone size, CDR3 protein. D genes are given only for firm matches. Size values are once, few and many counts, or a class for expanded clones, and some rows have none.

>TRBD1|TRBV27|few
CATRSTRFSTGPNQPQHF
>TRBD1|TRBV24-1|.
CATSDPGQGQGQPQHF
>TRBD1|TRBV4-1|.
CASSQDAGGEAFF
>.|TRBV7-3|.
CASSSWGDLNTEAFF
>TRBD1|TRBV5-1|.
CASSRGTGVNYEQYF
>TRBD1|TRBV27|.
CASRRDRGDYGNSPLHF
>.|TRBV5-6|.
CASSLDFSQRSYTF
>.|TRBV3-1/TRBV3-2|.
CASSQAQSNYGYTF
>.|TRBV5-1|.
CASSLGQGTLGYF
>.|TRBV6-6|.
CASSYERISGNTIYF
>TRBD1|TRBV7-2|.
CASSLGQGASFGELFF
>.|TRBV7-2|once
CASSLTSEQFF
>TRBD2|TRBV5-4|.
CASRRLAGGYNEQFF
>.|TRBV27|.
CASRARDTLPNSPLHF
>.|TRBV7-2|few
CASSTRTRSNYGYTF
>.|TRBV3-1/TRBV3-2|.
CASSQDQESQPQHF
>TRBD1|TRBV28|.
CASSLRDRVASPLHF
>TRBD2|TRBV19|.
CASTGSGTSQETQYF
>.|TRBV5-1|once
CASSLAGDTYEKLFF
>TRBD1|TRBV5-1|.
CASSPDGQGRAEAFF
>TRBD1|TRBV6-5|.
CASNGQGAGAFF
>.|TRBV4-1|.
CASSQDLGSSFGNTIYF
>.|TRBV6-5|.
CASSYSGGPTQYF
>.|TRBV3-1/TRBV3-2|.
CASSQRGFDQPQHF
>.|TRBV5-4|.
CASSRGHADSGANVLTF
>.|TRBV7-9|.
CASSFTPDRNTEAFF
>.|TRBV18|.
CASSPSPDNYNEQFF
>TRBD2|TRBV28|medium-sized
CASTEVAGEKAKNIQYF
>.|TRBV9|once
CASSVGTPDTQYF
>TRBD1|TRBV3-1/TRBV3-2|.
CASSHQGDGNQPQHF
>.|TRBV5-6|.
CASSFTSGGLNEKLFF
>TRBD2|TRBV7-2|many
CASSLGLAGGKSYEQYF
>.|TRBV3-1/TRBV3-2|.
CASSQASGSSNEQFF
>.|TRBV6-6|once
CASDFRQSYNSPLHF
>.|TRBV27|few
CASSSGETGELFF
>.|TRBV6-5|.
CASSLRGTEAFF
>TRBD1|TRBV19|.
CASSTTWTGTYEQYF
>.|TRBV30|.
CAWRPGSNTEAFF
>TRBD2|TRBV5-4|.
CASSWGLAGGPHTGELFF
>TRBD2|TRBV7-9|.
CASSPPLAGGTTGELFF
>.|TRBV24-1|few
CATSDSPGGETQYF
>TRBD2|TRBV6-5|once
CASSGGRGNEQFF
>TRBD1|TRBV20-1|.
CSASDPRDRAYEQYF
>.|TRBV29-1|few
CSVEDVRENYGYTF
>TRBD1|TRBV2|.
CASVRDRNNEQFF
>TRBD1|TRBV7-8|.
CASSSWLGTASGNTIYF
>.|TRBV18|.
CASSPRSSGNTIYF
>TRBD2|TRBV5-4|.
CASSPGLAGGQETQYF
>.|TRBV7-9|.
CASSLASNEKLFF
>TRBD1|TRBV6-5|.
CASSPQGADGYTF
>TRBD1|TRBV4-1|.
CASSQEGTGGTGELFF
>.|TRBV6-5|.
CASSHTGGSGNTIYF
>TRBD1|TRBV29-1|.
CSAQGAPREQYF
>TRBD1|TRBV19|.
CASSITGTGTNSPLHF
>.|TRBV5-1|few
CASSPGNPPSHNEQFF
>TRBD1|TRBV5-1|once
CASSTRTGAGANVLTF
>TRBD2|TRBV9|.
CASKTGTSQSEQFF
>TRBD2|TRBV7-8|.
CASSFPGGSYNEQFF
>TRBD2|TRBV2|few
CASRTSGAIYTQYF